Below are 12 T cell receptor beta chains sequenced from a single sample in a study of T cell repertoires in cytomegalovirus infection. MiXCR, run by TCRdb on the reads, gives a single entry per CDR3 protein. Of some 560,000 distinct CDR3 sequences listed, approximately 40% are singletons. No antigen has been identified for these receptors. The specimen was cultured PBMCs, collected from culture after CMV antigen stimulation. The receptor set was obtained from a human donor in good health (CMV status not recorded). Some clones in this sample may be carry-over from other donors' samples.

V is TRBV24-1 and J is TRBJ1-6; TRBD1 agrees at 12 bases. The CDR3 has 13 residues. The J segment lost 7 bases and the V segment lost 11 bases, leaving 2 bases of the junction unmatched. Germline CDR1 and CDR2: KGHDR and SFDVKD. CDR3 sequence reads: CAKGQGANSPLHF. The CDR3 DNA follows: TGTGCCAAGGGACAGGGGGCGAATTCACCCCTCCACTTT.

The genes are TRBV20-1 and TRBJ2-5, with TRBD2 identical over 9 bases. Germline CDR1 and CDR2: DFQATT and SNEGSKA (reference sequence). The CDR3 is made up of 15 amino acids. The J segment lost 5 bases and the V segment lost 6 bases, leaving 13 bases of the junction unmatched. The CDR3 DNA sequence: TGCAGTGCCCCCGTCCGGGGGACTAGCCGCGAGACCCAGTACTTC. It encodes CSAPVRGTSRETQYF.

The rearrangement uses TRBV6-8 and TRBJ2-7; D is perhaps TRBD1 or TRBD2 (6 bases each). This CDR3 has 11 residues. Trimming shortened V by 6 bases and J by 7 bases, and 10 bases separated the two germline ends. Germline V lookup: CDR1 MNHGY, CDR2 SAAAGT. CDR3: CASSRGGEQYF. The CDR3 DNA is TGTGCCAGCAGCCGAGGGGGGGAGCAGTACTTC.

This clonotype came up a few times. The chain has TRBV7-8 and TRBJ2-1; TRBD2 matches 10 bases. From germline, CDR1 is SGHVS and CDR2 FQNEAQ. J lost 9 bases, V lost 1 base, and 9 bases had no gene match. The CDR3 loop spans 16 amino acids. The CDR3 DNA is TGTGCCAGCAGCTTAGGTACTAGCGGGGTTATTGGTGAGCAGTTCTTC. Translation gives CASSLGTSGVIGEQFF.

The chain carries TRBV25-1 and TRBJ2-7; 8 positions match TRBD1. The CDR3 has 13 amino acids. Germline CDR1 MGHDK, CDR2 SYGVNS. Germline trimming cut 3 bases from V and 7 bases from J; bases unmatched to any gene: 5. DNA for the CDR3: TGTGCCAGCAGTGACCCTACAGGGGGGGAGCAGTACTTC. As protein: CASSDPTGGEQYF.

The chain combines TRBV4-3 with TRBJ1-5; 7 nucleotides match TRBD1. Trimming took 3 bases from V and 2 from J; bases not matched to a gene: 4. This CDR3 is built from 15 residues. Germline loops: CDR1 LGHNA, CDR2 YSLEER. The CDR3: CASSHGTERNQPQHF. Written as DNA, the CDR3 is TGCGCCAGCAGCCATGGGACAGAGCGCAATCAGCCCCAGCATTTT.

This clonotype was counted ten times or more. The gene calls are TRBV7-2 and TRBJ2-7, with 9 bases identical to TRBD2. CDR1 SGHTA and CDR2 FQGNSA come from the germline V gene. CDR3 length equals 17 residues. The junction had 12 bases not matched to a gene; V was cut back by 1 base and J by 5 bases. DNA of the CDR3: TGTGCCAGCAGCTTAGGCCCGCTAGCGGGGACGAGGAACGAGCAGTACTTC. Encoded protein: CASSLGPLAGTRNEQYF.

The chain joins TRBV2 to TRBJ1-5; D is perhaps TRBD1 (5 bases). The CDR3 is 16 amino acids. The germline V gene encodes CDR1 SNHLY and CDR2 FYNNEI. V dropped 1 base and J dropped 5 bases, with 15 bases sitting between them. The CDR3 loop is CASSEEGAGRHQPQHF. Here the CDR3 DNA reads TGTGCCAGCAGTGAAGAGGGCGCAGGGAGACATCAGCCCCAGCATTTT.

The gene calls are TRBV5-1 and TRBJ2-4, with TRBD1 as a possible D gene (5 bases). The CDR3 length is 14 residues. Trimming pared 4 bases from V and 2 bases from J, leaving 10 bases between. Germline lookup yields CDR1 SGHRS and CDR2 YFSETQ. CDR3: CASSQGSSKNIQYF. The DNA for the CDR3 is TGCGCCAGCAGCCAGGGTTCATCCAAAAACATTCAGTACTTC.

The gene calls are TRBV5-1 and TRBJ1-1; D perhaps matches TRBD1 (5 bases). Trimming took 2 bases from V and 7 from J, leaving 12 bases between them. The V gene's germline CDR1 is SGHRS and CDR2 YFSETQ. There are 13 residues in the CDR3. CDR3 sequence reads: CASSLGVEREAFF. The CDR3 DNA reads TGCGCCAGCAGCTTAGGGGTGGAGCGTGAAGCTTTCTTT.

This rearrangement joins TRBV4-3 to TRBJ2-7; tentative D call: TRBD1 (5 bases). The CDR3 runs to 15 residues. Between the trimmed V and J ends, which lost 1 base and 0 bases, there was a span of 10 bases. Per germline, CDR1 LGHNA and CDR2 YSLEER. CDR3 loop: CASSQVSTDSYEQYF. As DNA, the CDR3 is TGCGCCAGCAGCCAAGTTTCGACAGACTCCTACGAGCAGTACTTC.

The chain is built from TRBV18 and TRBJ2-1; 7 nucleotides line up with TRBD1. V gave up 3 bases and J gave up 11 bases; unmatched junction bases: 7. The CDR3 is 13 amino acids. The germline CDR1 and CDR2 sequences are KGHSH and LQKENI. CDR3 sequence reads: CASSPTLQGKQFF. The CDR3 DNA reads TGTGCCAGCTCACCCACTCTACAGGGGAAGCAGTTCTTC.